These 24 T cell receptor beta chains share one sample of origin, sequenced in a study of cytotoxic CD8 clonotypes in ibrutinib-treated CLL. Assay: immunoSEQ multiplex PCR; the TCRdb copy retains only in-frame clones and omits some. Counted here are about 250,000 clones, roughly 74% occurring once; the ten biggest clones make up 15%. This material consisted of PBMCs, taken after 24 months of ibrutinib treatment. These receptors were obtained from a human donor with chronic lymphocytic leukemia.

The gene calls are TRBV28 and TRBJ1-1, with unresolved D. Per the germline V gene, CDR1 is MDHEN and CDR2 is SYDVKM. The CDR3 covers 13 residues. Trimming pared 8 bases from V and 0 bases from J, leaving 10 bases between. The CDR3 region has the DNA TGTGCCAGCGGTGGCTACATGAACACTGAAGCTTTCTTT. Amino acids: CASGGYMNTEAFF. The variable domain in full, with the rest retrieved from reference TRBV28 and TRBJ1-1, is DVKVTQSSRYLVKRTGEKVFLECVQDMDHENMFWYRQDPGLGLRLIYFSYDVKMKEKGDIPEGYSVSREKKERFSLILESASTNQTSMYLCASGGYMNTEAFFGQGTRLTVV.

The rearrangement links TRBV15 to TRBJ2-1; no firm D call. Trimming removed 0 bases at V and 8 bases at J, with 11 bases between. Germline CDR1 and CDR2: LNHNV and YYDKDF (reference sequence). The CDR3 has 14 residues. In nucleotides, the CDR3 is TGTGCCACCAGCAGAGATAGCCTGGTTTATGAGCAGTTCTTC. It encodes CATSRDSLVYEQFF.

This clone was detected once. The V and J genes are TRBV7-3 and TRBJ2-2; tentatively, D is TRBD2 (5 bases). The CDR3 is 15 residues long. V was shortened by 2 bases and J by 8 bases, with 15 bases between the two germline ends. Germline-derived CDR1 and CDR2 are SGHTA and FQGTGA. The CDR3 region is CASSLGGFSTGELFF. For the CDR3, the DNA is TGTGCCAGCAGCTTAGGAGGATTCTCAACGGGGGAGCTGTTTTTT.

The rearrangement joins TRBV29-1 to TRBJ1-2; no clear D gene. Per the germline V gene, CDR1 is SQVTM and CDR2 is ANQGSEA. The CDR3 runs to 12 residues. V lost 2 bases to trimming and J lost 8 bases, with 12 bases between them. Written as DNA, the CDR3 is TGCAGCGTTGAAAGGTGGGTTGGCGGCTACACCTTC. Translation: CSVERWVGGYTF.

The chain recombines TRBV7-8 with TRBJ1-1; tentative D call: TRBD1 (5 bases). Deletions cut 1 base from V and 5 bases from J, with 8 bases between. Germline values: CDR1 SGHVS, CDR2 FQNEAQ. CDR3 length: 13 amino acids. The CDR3 nucleotides read TGTGCCAGCAGCTTAGATTGGGGGACTGAAGCTTTCTTT. It encodes CASSLDWGTEAFF.

This clone appeared a single time. CDR3 nucleotide sequence: TGTGCCAGCAGCCTCAGCGGGAGTATTGCAGATACGCAGTATTTT. It codes for CASSLSGSIADTQYF. The V and J genes are TRBV9 and TRBJ2-3; 8 nucleotides line up with TRBD2. J was trimmed by 4 bases and V by 4 bases; bases with no gene match: 8. Germline lookup yields CDR1 SGDLS and CDR2 YYNGEE. The CDR3 covers 15 residues.

The V gene is TRBV18, the J gene TRBJ2-5; 10 positions match TRBD1. The CDR3 contains 15 residues. Germline trimming cut 4 bases from V and 2 bases from J; bases unmatched to any gene: 4. Germline V CDR1 and CDR2: KGHSH, LQKENI. CDR3 sequence reads: CASSRQGAGQETQYF. DNA of the CDR3: TGTGCCAGCTCACGACAGGGGGCCGGGCAAGAGACCCAGTACTTC.

This sequence joins TRBV13 and TRBJ2-7; D possibly matches TRBD1 or TRBD2 (5 bases each). The CDR3 is 12 residues long. Germline values: CDR1 PRHDT, CDR2 FYEKMQ (reference sequence). The V end was cut by 10 bases, the J end by 2 bases, with 12 bases between. CDR3 in DNA: TGTGCCACTGGGACGGAACCCTACGAGCAGTACTTC. It encodes CATGTEPYEQYF.

The genes are TRBV7-3 and TRBJ2-6; tentatively, D is TRBD1 (6 bases). The CDR3 has 16 residues. V shed 3 bases and J shed 4 bases, with 13 bases lying between them. CDR1 is SGHTA, CDR2 FQGTGA, per germline. This CDR3 reads CASSFNRVSGANVLTF. In DNA, the CDR3 is TGTGCCAGCAGCTTCAACAGGGTCTCGGGGGCCAACGTCCTGACTTTC.

Here the CDR3 reads CASRSGQLLYEQYF. Written as DNA, the CDR3 is TGTGCCAGCAGGTCTGGACAGCTCCTCTACGAGCAGTACTTC. The chain has TRBV28 and TRBJ2-7; D possibly corresponds to TRBD1 (6 bases). CDR1 is MDHEN and CDR2 is SYDVKM in the germline V gene. The CDR3 is made up of 14 amino acids. Trimming took 6 bases from V and 3 from J, leaving 15 bases between them. The complete variable domain, with remaining parts taken from reference TRBV28 and TRBJ2-7, reads DVKVTQSSRYLVKRTGEKVFLECVQDMDHENMFWYRQDPGLGLRLIYFSYDVKMKEKGDIPEGYSVSREKKERFSLILESASTNQTSMYLCASRSGQLLYEQYFGPGTRLTVT.

This chain uses TRBV5-1 with TRBJ1-5, with 12 bases fitting TRBD1. This CDR3 region has 14 residues. J was trimmed by 6 bases and V by 5 bases; bases with no gene match: 3. The germline CDR1 and CDR2 sequences are SGHRS and YFSETQ. This CDR3 reads CASRPGQGAQPQHF. The CDR3 bases are TGCGCCAGCAGGCCGGGACAGGGGGCTCAGCCCCAGCATTTT.

The chain links TRBV11-2 to TRBJ1-4; possibly TRBD1 for D (6 bases). V was shortened by 2 bases and J by 6 bases, with 13 bases between the two germline ends. CDR3 length: 15 amino acids. Germline assignment: CDR1 SGHAT and CDR2 FQNNGV. CDR3 amino acids: CASSLNGRGDEKLFF. DNA for the CDR3: TGTGCCAGCAGCTTAAACGGCAGGGGAGATGAAAAACTGTTTTTT.

This clone was seen just once. The chain links TRBV28 to TRBJ1-3; 11 bases line up with TRBD1. V trimming: 10 bases; J trimming: 0 bases; junction bases outside the gene matches: 11. Germline loops: CDR1 MDHEN, CDR2 SYDVKM. The CDR3 covers 17 residues. DNA for the CDR3: TGTGCCACCCTGACGGGACAGGGGGTTTCCTCTGGAAACACCATATATTTT. Its protein is CATLTGQGVSSGNTIYF. Filled out from reference TRBV28 and TRBJ1-3, the complete variable domain reads DVKVTQSSRYLVKRTGEKVFLECVQDMDHENMFWYRQDPGLGLRLIYFSYDVKMKEKGDIPEGYSVSREKKERFSLILESASTNQTSMYLCATLTGQGVSSGNTIYFGEGSWLTVV.

The chain carries TRBV20-1 and TRBJ2-1; unclear D gene. Germline V gene sequence: CDR1 DFQATT, CDR2 SNEGSKA (reference sequence). Trimming removed 5 bases at V and 8 bases at J, with 7 bases between. The CDR3 totals 10 residues. The CDR3 region is CSAWSYEQFF. The CDR3 DNA follows: TGCAGTGCTTGGTCCTATGAGCAGTTCTTC.

V is TRBV19 and J is TRBJ2-7; 7 bases fit TRBD1. Germline V gives CDR1 LNHDA, CDR2 SQIVND (reference sequence). The length of the CDR3 is 15 residues. The J segment lost 2 bases and the V segment lost 1 base, leaving 5 bases of the junction unmatched. This CDR3 is CASSIAGQEPYEQYF. The DNA of the CDR3 is TGTGCCAGTAGTATAGCTGGACAGGAGCCCTACGAGCAGTACTTC. The full variable domain, in which reference TRBV19 and TRBJ2-7 provide the parts outside the CDR3, is DGGITQSPKYLFRKEGQNVTLSCEQNLNHDAMYWYRQDPGQGLRLIYYSQIVNDFQKGDIAEGYSVSREKKESFPLTVTSAQKNPTAFYLCASSIAGQEPYEQYFGPGTRLTVT.

This clone was picked up one time. This chain connects TRBV9 to TRBJ1-2; D not certain. V lost 0 bases, J lost 2 bases, and 11 bases lay in between. The germline V gene encodes CDR1 SGDLS and CDR2 YYNGEE. The CDR3 sequence is 15 residues long. The CDR3 region has the DNA TGTGCCAGCAGCGTAGGTGGCAGCTTCAACTATGGCTACACCTTC. Translated: CASSVGGSFNYGYTF.

CDR3 nucleotides: TGTGCCAGCAGCCTACTACTAGCGGGAAGAAACGAGCAGTACTTC. The encoded protein is CASSLLLAGRNEQYF. The chain links TRBV11-2 to TRBJ2-7; 10 nucleotides match TRBD2. Germline-derived CDR1 and CDR2 are SGHAT and FQNNGV. The CDR3 length is 15 residues. Trimming removed 5 bases from V and 5 bases from J; junction bases left unmatched: 9. The full variable domain, its missing parts supplied by reference TRBV11-2 and TRBJ2-7, is EAGVAQSPRYKIIEKRQSVAFWCNPISGHATLYWYQQILGQGPKLLIQFQNNGVVDDSQLPKDRFSAERLKGVDSTLKIQPAKLEDSAVYLCASSLLLAGRNEQYFGPGTRLTVT.

The chain carries TRBV5-1 and TRBJ2-5; 14 bases are a match to TRBD2. This CDR3 is built from 15 residues. V trimming: 4 bases; J trimming: 4 bases; junction bases outside the gene matches: 3. Germline lookup yields CDR1 SGHRS and CDR2 YFSETQ. CDR3 sequence (DNA): TGCGCCAGCAGCCCCGGGACTAGCGGGAGAGAGACCCAGTACTTC. Its protein product is CASSPGTSGRETQYF.

The gene calls are TRBV7-3 and TRBJ1-1; 9 bases fit TRBD1. Losses at the gene ends were 5 bases for V and 5 bases for J; bases not matched to a gene: 3. This CDR3 is 13 amino acids long. The germline V gene has CDR1 SGHTA and CDR2 FQGTGA. CDR3 coding DNA: TGTGCCAGCAGCGGGGACAGGGATACTGAAGCTTTCTTT. This encodes CASSGDRDTEAFF.

The chain joins TRBV18 to TRBJ2-3; TRBD1 agrees at 8 bases. The CDR3 extends over 15 amino acids. After removal of 2 bases from V and 4 bases from J, the junction contained 5 bases not matched to a gene. Germline CDR1 reads KGHSH; CDR2 reads LQKENI. DNA of the CDR3: TGTGCCAGCTCACCATACAGGGGGACCCCAGATACGCAGTATTTT. This sequence encodes CASSPYRGTPDTQYF.

This clone was found once. The chain has TRBV6-5 and TRBJ1-2; the D gene is possibly TRBD1 (6 bases). Per germline, CDR1 MNHEY and CDR2 SVGAGI. This CDR3 spans 11 amino acids. Trimming left V 6 bases short and J 9 bases short, with 11 bases between. CDR3 loop: CASREGVSYTF. The CDR3 nucleotides are TGTGCCAGCAGGGAGGGGGTAAGCTACACCTTC.

The chain is built from TRBV19 and TRBJ2-3, with 9 bases aligning to TRBD2. The CDR3 is made up of 13 amino acids. V lost 9 bases to trimming and J lost 6 bases; unmatched junction nucleotides: 7. Germline lookup yields CDR1 LNHDA and CDR2 SQIVND (reference sequence). CDR3 sequence (DNA): TGTGCCAGCGCCGGGACTAGCTCGGATACGCAGTATTTT. This encodes CASAGTSSDTQYF.

This clone was detected once. The rearrangement uses TRBV5-4 and TRBJ1-2, with D hard to call. Between the trimmed V and J ends, which lost 0 bases and 5 bases, there was a span of 8 bases. The CDR3 is 13 residues long. CDR1 is SGHNT and CDR2 is YYREEE in the germline V gene (reference sequence). CDR3 region: CASSLEGGYGYTF. The CDR3, as DNA: TGTGCCAGCAGCTTGGAGGGTGGATATGGCTACACCTTC.

Concerning this clone: The sample carries other DNA sequences with the same CDR3. The rearrangement joins TRBV5-1 to TRBJ1-1, with unresolved D. The V gene lost 0 bases and the J gene lost 5 bases, with 2 bases spanning the gap. CDR3 length: 11 residues. The germline V gene has CDR1 SGHRS and CDR2 YFSETQ. The CDR3 protein is CASSLGTEAFF. CDR3 DNA: TGCGCCAGCAGCTTGGGGACTGAAGCTTTCTTT.